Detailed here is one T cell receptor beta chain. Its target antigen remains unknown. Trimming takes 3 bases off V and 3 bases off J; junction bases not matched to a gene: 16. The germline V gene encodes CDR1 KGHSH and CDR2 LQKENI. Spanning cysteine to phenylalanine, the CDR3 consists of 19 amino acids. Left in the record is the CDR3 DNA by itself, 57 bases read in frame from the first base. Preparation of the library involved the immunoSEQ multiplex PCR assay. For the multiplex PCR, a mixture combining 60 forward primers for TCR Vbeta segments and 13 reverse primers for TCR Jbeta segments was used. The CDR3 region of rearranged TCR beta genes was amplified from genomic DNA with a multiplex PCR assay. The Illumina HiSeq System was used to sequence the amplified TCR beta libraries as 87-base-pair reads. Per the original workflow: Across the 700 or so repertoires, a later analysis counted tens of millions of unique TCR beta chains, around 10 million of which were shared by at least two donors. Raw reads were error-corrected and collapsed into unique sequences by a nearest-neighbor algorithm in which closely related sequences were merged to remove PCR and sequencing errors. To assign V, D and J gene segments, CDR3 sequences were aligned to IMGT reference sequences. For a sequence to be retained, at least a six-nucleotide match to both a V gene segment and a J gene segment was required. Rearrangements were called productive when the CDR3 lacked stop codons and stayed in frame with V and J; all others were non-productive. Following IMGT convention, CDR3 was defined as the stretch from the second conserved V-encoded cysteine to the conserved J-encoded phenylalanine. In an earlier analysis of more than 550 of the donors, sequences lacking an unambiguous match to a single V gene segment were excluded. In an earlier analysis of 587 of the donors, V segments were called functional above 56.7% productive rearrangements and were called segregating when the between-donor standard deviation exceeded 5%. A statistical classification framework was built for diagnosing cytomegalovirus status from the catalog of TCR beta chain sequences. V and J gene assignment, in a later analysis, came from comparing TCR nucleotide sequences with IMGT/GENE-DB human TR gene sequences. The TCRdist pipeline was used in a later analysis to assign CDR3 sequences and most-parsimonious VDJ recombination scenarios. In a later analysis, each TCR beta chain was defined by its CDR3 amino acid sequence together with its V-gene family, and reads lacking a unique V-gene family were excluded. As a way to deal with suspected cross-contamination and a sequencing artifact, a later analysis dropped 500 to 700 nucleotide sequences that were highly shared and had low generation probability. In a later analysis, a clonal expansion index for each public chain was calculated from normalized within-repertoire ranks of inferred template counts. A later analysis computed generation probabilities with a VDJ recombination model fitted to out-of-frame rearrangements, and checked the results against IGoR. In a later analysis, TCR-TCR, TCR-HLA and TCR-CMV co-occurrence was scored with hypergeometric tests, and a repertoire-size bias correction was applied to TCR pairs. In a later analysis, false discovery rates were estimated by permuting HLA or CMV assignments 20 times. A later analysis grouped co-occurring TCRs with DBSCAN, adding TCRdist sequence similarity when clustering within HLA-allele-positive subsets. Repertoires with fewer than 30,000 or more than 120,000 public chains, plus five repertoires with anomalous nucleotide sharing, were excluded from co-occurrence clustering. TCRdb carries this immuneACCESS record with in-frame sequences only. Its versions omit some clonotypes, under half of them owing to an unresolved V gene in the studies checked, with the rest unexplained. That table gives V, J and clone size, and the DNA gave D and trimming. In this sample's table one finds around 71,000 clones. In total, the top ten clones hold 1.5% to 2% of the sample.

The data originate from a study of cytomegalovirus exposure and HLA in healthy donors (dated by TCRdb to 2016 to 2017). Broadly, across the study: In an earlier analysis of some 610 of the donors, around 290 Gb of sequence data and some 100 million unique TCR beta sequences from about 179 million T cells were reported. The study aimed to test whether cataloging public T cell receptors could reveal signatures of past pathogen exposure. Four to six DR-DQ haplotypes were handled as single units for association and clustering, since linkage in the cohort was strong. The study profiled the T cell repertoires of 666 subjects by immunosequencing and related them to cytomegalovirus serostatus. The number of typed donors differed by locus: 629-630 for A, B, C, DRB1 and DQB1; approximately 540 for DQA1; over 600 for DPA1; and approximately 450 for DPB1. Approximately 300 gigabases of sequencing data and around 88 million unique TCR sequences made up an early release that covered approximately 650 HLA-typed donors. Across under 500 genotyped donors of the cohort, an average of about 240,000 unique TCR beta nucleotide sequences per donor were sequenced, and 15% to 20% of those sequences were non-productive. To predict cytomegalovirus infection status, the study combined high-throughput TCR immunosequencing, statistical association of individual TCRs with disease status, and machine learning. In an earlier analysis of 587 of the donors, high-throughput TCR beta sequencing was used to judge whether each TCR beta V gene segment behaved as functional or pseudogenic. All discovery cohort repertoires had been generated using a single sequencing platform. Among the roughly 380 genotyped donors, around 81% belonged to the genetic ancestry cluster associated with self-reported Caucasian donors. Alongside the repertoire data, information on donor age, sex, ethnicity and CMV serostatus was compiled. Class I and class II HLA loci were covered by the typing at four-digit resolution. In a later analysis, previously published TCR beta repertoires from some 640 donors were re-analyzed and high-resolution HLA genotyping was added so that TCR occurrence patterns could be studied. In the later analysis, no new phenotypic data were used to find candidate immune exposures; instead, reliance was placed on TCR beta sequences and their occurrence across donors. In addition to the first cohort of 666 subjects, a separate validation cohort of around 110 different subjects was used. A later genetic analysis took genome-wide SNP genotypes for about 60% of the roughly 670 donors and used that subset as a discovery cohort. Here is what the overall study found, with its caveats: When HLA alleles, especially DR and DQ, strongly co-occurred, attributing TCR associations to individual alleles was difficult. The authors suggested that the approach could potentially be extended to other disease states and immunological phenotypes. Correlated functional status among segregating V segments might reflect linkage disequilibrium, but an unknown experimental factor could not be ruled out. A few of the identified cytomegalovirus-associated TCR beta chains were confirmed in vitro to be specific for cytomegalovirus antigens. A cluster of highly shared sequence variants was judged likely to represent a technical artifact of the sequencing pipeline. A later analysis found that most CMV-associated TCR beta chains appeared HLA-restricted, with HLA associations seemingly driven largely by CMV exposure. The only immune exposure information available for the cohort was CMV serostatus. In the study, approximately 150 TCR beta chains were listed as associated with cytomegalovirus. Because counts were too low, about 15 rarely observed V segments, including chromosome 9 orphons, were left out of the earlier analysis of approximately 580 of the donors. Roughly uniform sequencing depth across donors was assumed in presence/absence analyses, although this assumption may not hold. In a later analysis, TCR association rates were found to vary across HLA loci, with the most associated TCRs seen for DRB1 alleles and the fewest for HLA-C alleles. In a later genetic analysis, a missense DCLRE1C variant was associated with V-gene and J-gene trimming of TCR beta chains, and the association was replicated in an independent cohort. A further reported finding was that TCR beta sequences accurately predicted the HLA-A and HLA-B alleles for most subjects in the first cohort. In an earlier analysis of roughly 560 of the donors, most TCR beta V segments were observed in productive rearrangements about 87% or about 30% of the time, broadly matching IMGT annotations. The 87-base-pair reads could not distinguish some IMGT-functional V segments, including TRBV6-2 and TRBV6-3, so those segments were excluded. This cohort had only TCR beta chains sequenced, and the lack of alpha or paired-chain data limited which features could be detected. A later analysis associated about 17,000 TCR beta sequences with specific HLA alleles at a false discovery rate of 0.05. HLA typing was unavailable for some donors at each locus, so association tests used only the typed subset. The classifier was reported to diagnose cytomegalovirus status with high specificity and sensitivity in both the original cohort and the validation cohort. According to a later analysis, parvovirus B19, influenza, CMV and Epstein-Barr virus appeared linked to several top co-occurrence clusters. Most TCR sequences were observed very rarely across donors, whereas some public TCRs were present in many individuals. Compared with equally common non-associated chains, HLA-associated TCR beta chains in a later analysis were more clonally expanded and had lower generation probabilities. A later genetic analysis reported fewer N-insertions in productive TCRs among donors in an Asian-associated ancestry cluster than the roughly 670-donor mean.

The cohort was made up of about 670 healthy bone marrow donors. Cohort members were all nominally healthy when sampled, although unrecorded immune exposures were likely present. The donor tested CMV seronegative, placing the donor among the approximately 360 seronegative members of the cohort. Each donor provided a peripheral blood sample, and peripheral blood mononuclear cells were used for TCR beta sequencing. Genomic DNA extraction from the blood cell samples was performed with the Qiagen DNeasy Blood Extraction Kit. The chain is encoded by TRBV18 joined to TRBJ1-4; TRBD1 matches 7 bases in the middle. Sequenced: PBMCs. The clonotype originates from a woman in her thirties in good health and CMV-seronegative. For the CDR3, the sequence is CASSPRETGWESPNEKLFF. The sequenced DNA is TGTGCCAGCTCACCCCGGGAGACAGGGTGGGAGTCGCCTAATGAAAAACTGTTTTTT.